Listed here is a single TCR beta chain. This clonotype has at least ten counts. Its antigen is currently not known. No much larger clone is present one base from it, and per-base qualities are unavailable. The junction shows trimming of 8 bases on V and 7 bases on J, and the gene matches do not reach 7 bases of it. The germline V gene provides CDR1 ENHRY and CDR2 SYGVKD. CDR3 length: 13 amino acids, cysteine to phenylalanine. The retained sequence is limited to the CDR3, 39 bases, with the frame set at the first base. TCR beta CDR3 regions were amplified from RNA transcripts. For the first round of RT-PCR on the TCR CDR3, the HTBI primer set was used together with the Qiagen OneStep RT-PCR kit. Libraries were constructed in a second round of multiplex PCR, after which size selection and purification were carried out. The libraries were sequenced on an Illumina HiSeq2000 using paired-end 100 bp reads. The original methods were these. SOAPnuke was used to process the raw data, throwing out any read that contained adapters or uncalled bases, had a mean Phred below 15, or lacked an exact constant-primer or identifier match. High-quality paired reads were merged with COPE v1.2.5, and unique nucleotide sequences were defined as clonotypes. MiTCR v1.1 was used to align clonotypes to the IMGT TRBV, TRBD and TRBJ reference segments. The analysis included only V-J combinations with a frequency above 0.0001, which together covered about 99% of the repertoires. The TCS score was defined as F50 (clonal expansion) divided by E x V (chaos), with BLOSUM62-based TCRdist calculated between CDR3 peptides within each V-J. Welch's t-statistics and random forest reduced 450 to 600 V-J features to 10 to 15, which were used in a naive Bayes classifier (R e1071). TCRdb reprocessed the public reads (quality trimming at Q25 with fastp, clone calling with MiXCR) and kept in-frame beta chains. One record per CDR3 amino acid sequence lists the most common genes and DNA. The V and J calls reflect TCRdb's pipeline rather than the authors' work. Present in this sample are a few hundred thousand distinct CDR3 sequences, over 10% of which were seen just once. The top ten hold 9.2% of the sample.

The data belong to a study of T cells in Graves' hyperthyroidism and ophthalmopathy (dated by TCRdb to the late 2010s). About the full investigation: Peripheral blood was collected at initial diagnosis, before any treatment. To identify TCR V-J signatures that set the groups apart, the researchers used a discovery cohort of about a hundred patients, made up of 43 with Graves' ophthalmopathy and about 60 with stable Graves' hyperthyroidism. An independent validation cohort of under 20 hyperthyroidism patients and about 16 patients who later progressed to ophthalmopathy tested prospective prediction of ophthalmopathy. The approximately 90 discovery patients were randomly split 7:3 into training and test sets. Thyroid tissue and blood T-cell repertoires from roughly 6 Graves' hyperthyroidism patients were also compared in the study. After sampling, hyperthyroidism patients received methimazole starting at 30 mg daily, and ophthalmopathy patients received high-dose intravenous methylprednisolone. According to the paper, TCR Vbeta CDR3 sequencing was carried out on 135 peripheral blood samples, which came from approximately 41 ophthalmopathy, approximately 78 hyperthyroidism and around 17 progressor patients. Here is what the overall study found, with its caveats: In cross-validation, a model built on a 13 V-J signature told ophthalmopathy apart from stable hyperthyroidism with over 85% sensitivity and roughly 81% specificity, and in testing the same model reached 80%/75%. No statistical method was used to set the sample size in advance, and investigators knew the group allocation. In validation, progression to ophthalmopathy was predicted by the model with nearly 71% sensitivity and around 76% specificity, a median of approximately 6.5 months before onset. Blood samples also contained most of the expanded thyroid clonotypes (frequency above 0.001), which suggests that blood repertoires may reflect thyroid immune responses.

Stable Graves' hyperthyroidism was defined as the absence of progression to ophthalmopathy over 18 months of follow-up. The hyperthyroidism patients were between 18 and 65 years old and newly diagnosed, with a disease duration of less than 2 months. The study excluded patients with uncontrolled infections, other autoimmune diseases, pregnancy or lactation. Diagnoses were established on the basis of clinical symptoms, serum thyroxine and TRAb, thyroid ultrasound, and orbital computed tomography. Ficoll-Paque density gradient centrifugation was used to isolate PBMCs from around 10 ml of fresh peripheral blood. Trizol reagent was used to extract total RNA, and RNA quality was then checked on an Agilent 2100 Bioanalyzer.

The V and J genes are TRBV10-3 and TRBJ2-7, and TRBD1 aligns with 11 junction nucleotides. The source material was blood. The TCR comes from a woman between 18 and 29 years old with Graves' hyperthyroidism. The nucleotide sequence is TGTGCCATCGGACGGGACAGGGGGTATGAGCAGTACTTC. This yields the protein CAIGRDRGYEQYF.